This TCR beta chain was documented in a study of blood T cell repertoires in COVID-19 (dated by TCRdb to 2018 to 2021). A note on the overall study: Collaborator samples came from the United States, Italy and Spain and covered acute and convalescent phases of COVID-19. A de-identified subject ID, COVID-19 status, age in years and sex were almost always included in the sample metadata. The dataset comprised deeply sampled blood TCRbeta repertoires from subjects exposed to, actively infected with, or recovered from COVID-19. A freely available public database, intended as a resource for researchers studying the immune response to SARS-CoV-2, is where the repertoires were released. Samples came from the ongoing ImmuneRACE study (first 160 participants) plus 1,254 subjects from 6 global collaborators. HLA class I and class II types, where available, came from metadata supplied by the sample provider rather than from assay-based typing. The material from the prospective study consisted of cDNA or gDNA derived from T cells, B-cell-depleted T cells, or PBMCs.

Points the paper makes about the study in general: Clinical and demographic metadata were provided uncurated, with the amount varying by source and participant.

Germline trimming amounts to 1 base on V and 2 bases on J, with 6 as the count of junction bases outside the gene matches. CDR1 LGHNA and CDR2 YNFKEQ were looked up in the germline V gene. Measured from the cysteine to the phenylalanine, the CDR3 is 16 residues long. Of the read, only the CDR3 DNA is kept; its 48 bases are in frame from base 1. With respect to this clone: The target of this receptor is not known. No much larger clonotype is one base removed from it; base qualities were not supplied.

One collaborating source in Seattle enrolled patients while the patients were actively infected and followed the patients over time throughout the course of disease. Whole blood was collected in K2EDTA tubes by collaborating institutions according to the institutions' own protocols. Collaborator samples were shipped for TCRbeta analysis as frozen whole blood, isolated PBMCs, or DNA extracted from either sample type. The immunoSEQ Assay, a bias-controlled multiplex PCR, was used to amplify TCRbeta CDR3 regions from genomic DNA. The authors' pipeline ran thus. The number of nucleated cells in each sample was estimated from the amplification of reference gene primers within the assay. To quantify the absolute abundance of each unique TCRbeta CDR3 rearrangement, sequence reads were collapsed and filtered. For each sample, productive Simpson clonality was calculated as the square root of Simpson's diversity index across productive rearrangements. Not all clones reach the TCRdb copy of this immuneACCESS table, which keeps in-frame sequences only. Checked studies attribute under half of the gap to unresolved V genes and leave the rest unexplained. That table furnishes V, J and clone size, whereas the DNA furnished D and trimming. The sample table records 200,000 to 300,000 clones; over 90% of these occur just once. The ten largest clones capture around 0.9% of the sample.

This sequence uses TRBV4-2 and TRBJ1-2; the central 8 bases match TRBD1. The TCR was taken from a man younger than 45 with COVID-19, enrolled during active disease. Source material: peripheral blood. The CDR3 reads CASSQALRQGNYGYTF. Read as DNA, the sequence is TGTGCCAGCAGCCAAGCATTGAGACAGGGGAACTATGGCTACACCTTC.